This entry concerns a single T cell receptor beta chain. The germline V and J ends were trimmed by 2 bases and 7 bases, with 12 bases remaining between them. The CDR3 covers 15 residues. These data belong to a study of response to subunit inactivated influenza vaccine. TCRdb ran MiXCR on the RT-PCR reads and lists one entry per CDR3 protein. Of about 540,000 distinct CDR3 sequences detected, 13% to 15% appear once; the ten largest clones hold 11%. The specimen comprised PBMCs from blood, sampled 12 days after vaccination. J is TRBJ1-6 and V is TRBV12-3 or TRBV12-4; D gene uncertain. The receptor's source is a man aged 45-60 years who received an inactivated influenza vaccine. The CDR3 here is CASSLSSGPNSPLHF. The CDR3 coding sequence is TGTGCCAGCAGTTTATCGTCAGGCCCAAATTCACCCCTCCACTTT.